A single sample is the source of the 19 T cell receptor beta chains below, sequenced in a study of monozygotic twins with inflammatory bowel disease. TCRdb reprocessed the 5' RACE reads and keeps a single row for each CDR3 protein, giving no DNA. Here the sample table reports around 400,000 distinct CDR3 sequences. Sequencing was performed on blood. The receptors come from a human donor with ulcerative colitis or Crohn's disease, or a healthy co-twin of an affected twin (not recorded which).

V gene TRBV28 combines with J gene TRBJ1-5. This CDR3 contains 15 residues. CDR1 and CDR2 from the germline V gene are MDHEN and SYDVKM. CDR3 protein: CASSRISGSNQPQHF.

The V call is TRBV25-1, the J call TRBJ1-1; absent DNA, TCRdb's TRBD1 call cannot be checked. The CDR3 loop spans 17 amino acids. The V gene's germline CDR1 is MGHDK and CDR2 SYGVNS. The CDR3 loop reads CASSLPPFVRVNTEAFF.

The gene calls are TRBV5-6 and TRBJ2-4; the D call of TRBD1 rests on TCRdb alone, since no DNA is present to check it. The length of the CDR3 is 14 residues. The germline gives CDR1 SGHDT, CDR2 YYEEEE. The CDR3: CASSLGGARNIQYF.

The gene calls are TRBV5-1 and TRBJ2-1; with no DNA, the TCRdb D assignment of TRBD2 cannot be verified. Germline values: CDR1 SGHRS, CDR2 YFSETQ. This CDR3 contains 16 residues. The CDR3 here is CASSPPEGRPYNEQFF.

The chain has TRBV4-1 and TRBJ1-1. CDR1 is MGHRA, CDR2 YSYEKL, per germline. The length of the CDR3 is 16 residues. The CDR3: CASSQGRDSGFTEAFF.

This sequence joins TRBV20-1 and TRBJ1-1. The CDR3 contains 15 residues. Germline V gene data show CDR1 as DFQATT and CDR2 as SNEGSKA (reference sequence). The CDR3 region is CSARVFEVIGEEAFF.

The genes are TRBV6-5 and TRBJ1-1; the TCRdb D gene call, TRBD1, has no DNA to confirm it. CDR1 MNHEY and CDR2 SVGAGI come from the germline V gene. The CDR3 runs 16 residues. CDR3 sequence: CASSYSAGGFFAEAFF.

The chain has TRBV7-9 and TRBJ2-3. CDR1 is SEHNR and CDR2 is FQNEAQ in the germline V gene (reference sequence). The CDR3 is 13 residues long. The CDR3 loop is CASSLTGTDTQYF.

V gene TRBV3-1 combines with J gene TRBJ2-5; no DNA is available, so the TRBD1 call from TCRdb remains unchecked. Germline V gives CDR1 LGHDT, CDR2 YNNKEL (reference sequence). This CDR3 is built from 14 residues. The CDR3 protein is CASSQWGDQETQYF.

The rearrangement joins TRBV12-3 or TRBV12-4 to TRBJ2-1. The CDR3 consists of 12 residues. The CDR3 protein is CASSRTANEQFF.

This CDR3 reads CASSLSSSRGNQPQHF. The V gene is TRBV5-6, the J gene TRBJ1-5; the TCRdb call, TRBD1, lacks DNA for checking. The CDR3 is 16 residues long. Germline-derived CDR1 and CDR2 are SGHDT and YYEEEE.

V is TRBV5-1 and J is TRBJ2-2; with no DNA, the TCRdb D assignment of TRBD2 cannot be verified. The germline gives CDR1 SGHRS, CDR2 YFSETQ. This CDR3 is 17 amino acids long. The CDR3 region is CASSLSRTSVNTGELFF.

This chain connects TRBV20-1 to TRBJ2-1; without DNA, the TCRdb call of TRBD1 cannot be checked. From germline, CDR1 is DFQATT and CDR2 SNEGSKA (reference sequence). The CDR3 extends over 16 amino acids. CDR3 residues: CSARDPLALSGGEQFF.

The gene calls are TRBV5-1 and TRBJ1-2; TCRdb's D call, TRBD1, is unchecked because there is no DNA. CDR1 is SGHRS, CDR2 YFSETQ, per germline. This CDR3 is built from 15 residues. The CDR3 here is CASSLAWDSFYGYTF.

This chain connects TRBV11-2 to TRBJ2-5. This CDR3 has 14 amino acids. Germline-derived CDR1 and CDR2 are SGHAT and FQNNGV. Here the CDR3 reads CASSSGEGQETQYF.

The V call is TRBV5-1, the J call TRBJ1-2; there is no DNA to check the TCRdb D call of TRBD1. CDR1 SGHRS and CDR2 YFSETQ come from the germline V gene. The CDR3 contains 15 residues. The chain's CDR3 is CASSDPGQGDYGYTF.

V is TRBV11-2 and J is TRBJ2-1; TCRdb returns TRBD2, unconfirmable since there is no DNA. The CDR3 runs to 14 residues. Germline V gives CDR1 SGHAT, CDR2 FQNNGV. The CDR3 loop reads CASSLVGLAGMQFF.

The gene calls are TRBV6-2 or TRBV6-3 and TRBJ2-1; TCRdb returns TRBD1, unconfirmable since there is no DNA. The CDR3 has 13 residues. Germline V gene sequence: CDR1 MNHEY, CDR2 SVGEGT. CDR3 sequence reads: CASSYPGGAQQFF.

The J gene is TRBJ1-1, the V gene TRBV28; TCRdb's D call, TRBD1, is unchecked because there is no DNA. The CDR3 contains 16 residues. CDR1 is MDHEN, CDR2 SYDVKM, per germline. This chain's CDR3 is CASSTGGVGAITEAFF. Full variable domain (outside the CDR3, taken from reference TRBV28 and TRBJ1-1): DVKVTQSSRYLVKRTGEKVFLECVQDMDHENMFWYRQDPGLGLRLIYFSYDVKMKEKGDIPEGYSVSREKKERFSLILESASTNQTSMYLCASSTGGVGAITEAFFGQGTRLTVV.